These 27 T cell receptor beta chains were all obtained from the same sample, sequenced in a study of post-analysis software for immune sequencing data. These receptors are not linked to any known antigen. Study conclusions and caveats: When patients were compared with controls, about five TRBV segments were more frequent, TRBV5-6, TRBV5-1 and TRBV20-1 among them.

Each TCR beta cDNA library carried unique molecular identifiers. TCRdb reprocessed the PCR reads via MiXCR and lists one record per CDR3 protein. The sample consists of 750,000 to 950,000 distinct CDR3 sequences, roughly 58% of them appearing once. The sample comprised blood. Every receptor here comes from a girl aged 5-17 years with multiple sclerosis.

This clonotype occurred a few times. V and J are TRBV20-1 and TRBJ1-5, with 7 bases that match TRBD1. V trimming: 5 bases; J trimming: 3 bases; junction bases outside the gene matches: 7. The CDR3 extends over 14 amino acids. The germline gives CDR1 DFQATT, CDR2 SNEGSKA (reference sequence). CDR3 nucleotides: TGCAGTGCTTCGCGACAGGGCAACAATCAGCCCCAGCATTTT. Translation gives CSASRQGNNQPQHF.

This clonotype appeared a single time. The gene calls are TRBV6-1 and TRBJ1-1; a weak D match, TRBD1 (5 bases). The germline V gene encodes CDR1 MNHNS and CDR2 SASEGT. The V gene lost 5 bases and the J gene lost 5 bases, with 15 bases spanning the gap. The CDR3 extends over 14 amino acids. DNA for the CDR3: TGTGCCAGCAGTCGGGAGGGGAGTTGGACTGAAGCTTTCTTT. It yields the protein CASSREGSWTEAFF.

This chain links TRBV2 with TRBJ1-4, with TRBD1 matching over 8 bases. V gave up 6 bases and J gave up 0 bases; unmatched junction bases: 6. CDR1 SNHLY and CDR2 FYNNEI come from the germline V gene. CDR3 length: 16 amino acids. The CDR3: CASRADRGTTNEKLFF. In DNA, the CDR3 is TGTGCCAGCAGGGCCGACAGGGGAACAACTAATGAAAAACTGTTTTTT. Based on the CDR3 plus reference TRBV2 and TRBJ1-4, the full variable domain is EPEVTQTPSHQVTQMGQEVILRCVPISNHLYFYWYRQILGQKVEFLVSFYNNEISEKSEIFDDQFSVERPDGSNFTLKIRSTKLEDSAMYFCASRADRGTTNEKLFFGSGTQLSVL.

This clonotype was detected a few times. V usage is TRBV20-1 and J usage is TRBJ2-1; TRBD2 aligns across 8 bases. With V trimmed by 2 bases and J by 8 bases, 11 bases remained unmatched. Germline CDR1 DFQATT, CDR2 SNEGSKA (reference sequence). The length of the CDR3 is 15 residues. CDR3 DNA sequence: TGCAGTGCTAGAACCCTAGCGGGTATTAGGGATGAGCAGTTCTTC. Protein sequence: CSARTLAGIRDEQFF.

In this sample, this clonotype turned up a few times. The chain uses TRBV4-2 and TRBJ2-1; D uncertain. V was clipped by 0 bases and J by 0 bases, with 6 bases between them. Germline V CDR1 and CDR2: LGHNA, YNFKEQ. The CDR3 is 15 amino acids. The CDR3: CASSQDVDSYNEQFF. The CDR3 DNA reads TGTGCCAGCAGCCAAGATGTTGACTCCTACAATGAGCAGTTCTTC.

V and J are TRBV5-1 and TRBJ2-7, with 8 positions matching TRBD1. Germline CDR1 is SGHRS and CDR2 is YFSETQ. The CDR3 totals 17 residues. With V trimmed by 4 bases and J by 7 bases, 19 bases remained unmatched. The CDR3 reads CASSPTSTGVPRGEQYF. For the CDR3, the DNA is TGCGCCAGCAGCCCCACCTCGACAGGGGTACCTAGAGGGGAGCAGTACTTC.

The V gene is TRBV29-1, the J gene TRBJ1-5, with D tentatively TRBD1 (5 bases). Trimming shortened V by 5 bases and J by 6 bases, and 14 bases separated the two germline ends. The CDR3 covers 13 residues. Germline V gene lookup returns CDR1 SQVTM and CDR2 ANQGSEA. The CDR3 region is CSVKIRAGQPQHF. DNA of the CDR3: TGCAGCGTTAAAATCAGGGCGGGTCAGCCCCAGCATTTT.

The chain links TRBV10-3 to TRBJ1-5; D might be TRBD1 (5 bases). The germline V and J ends were trimmed by 3 bases and 1 base, with 7 bases remaining between them. The CDR3 consists of 14 residues. Germline CDR1 ENHRY, CDR2 SYGVKD. The CDR3 DNA sequence: TGTGCCATCAGTGACCGGGACAGCAATCAGCCCCAGCATTTT. It codes for CAISDRDSNQPQHF.

A few counts support this clonotype. The V and J genes are TRBV15 and TRBJ2-1; D might be TRBD2 (5 bases). CDR1 is LNHNV, CDR2 YYDKDF, per germline (reference sequence). V lost 6 bases and J 0 bases, leaving 12 bases between the germline ends. The CDR3 totals 15 residues. For the CDR3, the DNA is TGTGCCACCAGGGCCGGGGAGCGCTCCTACAATGAGCAGTTCTTC. This gives the protein CATRAGERSYNEQFF.

In DNA form, the CDR3 reads TGTGCCATCAGTGGAGAAGCGGGAGGCCAATACAATGAGCAGTTCTTC. It yields the protein CAISGEAGGQYNEQFF. The V and J genes are TRBV10-3 and TRBJ2-1; 9 nucleotides line up with TRBD2. The CDR3 sequence is 16 residues long. Per the germline V gene, CDR1 is ENHRY and CDR2 is SYGVKD. The V and J ends lost 4 bases and 4 bases, in that order; junction bases with no gene match: 8.

This clonotype has only a few counts. The chain carries TRBV5-1 and TRBJ2-6; tentative D call: TRBD2 (6 bases). Germline V gene data show CDR1 as SGHRS and CDR2 as YFSETQ. The CDR3 covers 19 residues. Trimming cost V 4 bases and J 1 base, with 21 bases left between them. CDR3 in DNA: TGCGCCAGCAGCCCCGGGGGTGCAGGAACAAGATCTGGGGCCAACGTCCTGACTTTC. It is translated as CASSPGGAGTRSGANVLTF.

This clonotype showed up just a few times. The V call is TRBV27, the J call TRBJ2-7, with D maybe TRBD2 (6 bases). V was cut by 3 bases and J by 3 bases, with 12 bases left in between. Germline loops: CDR1 MNHEY, CDR2 SMNVEV (reference sequence). The CDR3 is made up of 14 amino acids. The CDR3 DNA follows: TGTGCCAGCAGTTTTAGCGGCCTAAACTACGAGCAGTACTTC. Amino acid sequence: CASSFSGLNYEQYF.

This clonotype was seen only a few times. The V and J genes are TRBV7-9 and TRBJ2-1; D possibly corresponds to TRBD2 (5 bases). Germline V gene lookup returns CDR1 SEHNR and CDR2 FQNEAQ (reference sequence). The V and J ends lost 3 bases and 2 bases respectively, with 11 bases between them. The CDR3 covers 15 residues. The CDR3 DNA reads TGTGCCAGCAGCTTTACGGGAATACCCTACAATGAGCAGTTCTTC. It encodes CASSFTGIPYNEQFF.

This clonotype was counted a few times. V usage is TRBV11-2 and J usage is TRBJ2-1; D is unresolved. Germline V gene lookup returns CDR1 SGHAT and CDR2 FQNNGV. Between the trimmed V and J ends, which lost 1 base and 0 bases, there was a span of 13 bases. This CDR3 has 17 amino acids. For the CDR3, the DNA is TGTGCCAGCAGCTTAGGTTGGCCGCCGGACTCCTACAATGAGCAGTTCTTC. This translates into CASSLGWPPDSYNEQFF. Combining the CDR3 with reference TRBV11-2 and TRBJ2-1 gives the whole variable domain EAGVAQSPRYKIIEKRQSVAFWCNPISGHATLYWYQQILGQGPKLLIQFQNNGVVDDSQLPKDRFSAERLKGVDSTLKIQPAKLEDSAVYLCASSLGWPPDSYNEQFFGPGTRLTVL.

This clonotype was found a few times. The genes are TRBV2 and TRBJ2-1; TRBD2 might be the D (6 bases). Per germline, CDR1 SNHLY and CDR2 FYNNEI. The CDR3 runs to 15 residues. Trimming removed 8 bases at V and 6 bases at J, with 20 bases between. CDR3 residues: CASLRASAVTNEQFF. The CDR3 nucleotides read TGTGCCAGCCTGAGGGCTAGCGCTGTTACCAATGAGCAGTTCTTC. The whole variable domain, filled in from reference TRBV2 and TRBJ2-1, reads EPEVTQTPSHQVTQMGQEVILRCVPISNHLYFYWYRQILGQKVEFLVSFYNNEISEKSEIFDDQFSVERPDGSNFTLKIRSTKLEDSAMYFCASLRASAVTNEQFFGPGTRLTVL.

CDR3 loop: CSVLAGGFTDTQYF. CDR3 DNA sequence: TGCAGTGTCCTAGCGGGAGGGTTCACAGATACGCAGTATTTT. The chain has TRBV20-1 and TRBJ2-3; 12 bases line up with TRBD2. Germline CDR1 DFQATT, CDR2 SNEGSKA (reference sequence). V lost 7 bases and J lost 2; bases outside the gene matches: 4. This CDR3 comprises 14 residues.

This chain joins TRBV9 and TRBJ2-1; tentative D call: TRBD2 (5 bases). CDR3 length equals 16 residues. Germline V gene sequence: CDR1 SGDLS, CDR2 YYNGEE. Trimming took off 4 bases at V and 3 bases at J, with 17 bases between the two ends. The CDR3: CASSPKYRGDYNEQFF. The CDR3, as DNA: TGTGCCAGCAGCCCCAAGTATCGGGGAGACTACAATGAGCAGTTCTTC.

The V call is TRBV20-1, the J call TRBJ2-1; TRBD1 agrees at 8 bases. V gave up 5 bases and J gave up 9 bases; unmatched junction bases: 9. Germline values: CDR1 DFQATT, CDR2 SNEGSKA (reference sequence). CDR3 size: 13 residues. The CDR3 coding sequence is TGCAGTGCTCGGGGGCAGGGGGCAGGTGAGCAGTTCTTC. Protein: CSARGQGAGEQFF.

This clonotype was seen only a few times. The chain combines TRBV9 with TRBJ1-2; D gene uncertain. V lost 0 bases, J lost 1 base, and 10 bases lay in between. Germline assignment: CDR1 SGDLS and CDR2 YYNGEE. The CDR3 is 15 amino acids. CDR3 sequence: CASSVGEGINYGYTF. CDR3 nucleotide sequence: TGTGCCAGCAGCGTAGGCGAAGGAATTAACTATGGCTACACCTTC.

This clonotype was picked up a small number of times. The chain employs TRBV5-1 and TRBJ2-3; 14 bases agree with TRBD2. This CDR3 has 16 amino acids. CDR1 is SGHRS and CDR2 is YFSETQ in the germline V gene. After removal of 7 bases from V and 4 bases from J, the junction contained 8 bases not matched to a gene. The CDR3 DNA reads as TGCGCCAGCGGTGGGACTAGCGGGAGTAGTGCAGATACGCAGTATTTT. The encoded protein is CASGGTSGSSADTQYF.

The chain combines TRBV20-1 with TRBJ2-5; the match to TRBD2 covers 9 bases. The J call is uncertain, as TRBJ2-7 better fits the DNA end. Looked up from germline, CDR1 is DFQATT and CDR2 is SNEGSKA (reference sequence). This CDR3 has 13 residues. Here the CDR3 DNA reads TGCAGTGCCAGACTAGCGGCAACCTACGAGCAGTACTTC. It encodes CSARLAATYEQYF.

In its sample, this clonotype was seen a few times. The chain employs TRBV4-1 and TRBJ1-2, with D possibly matching TRBD1 (5 bases). Trimming took off 0 bases at V and 1 base at J, with 12 bases between the two ends. From germline, CDR1 is MGHRA and CDR2 YSYEKL. The CDR3 is 16 residues long. The CDR3 DNA reads as TGCGCCAGCAGCCAAGACCAATCACAGGTTAACTATGGCTACACCTTC. This sequence encodes CASSQDQSQVNYGYTF.

The chain is built from TRBV25-1 and TRBJ2-7; D uncertain. V was pared by 2 bases and J by 4 bases, with 9 bases between. The germline V gene has CDR1 MGHDK and CDR2 SYGVNS. The CDR3 has 13 residues. The CDR3 loop is CASSERGFYEQYF. CDR3 coding DNA: TGTGCCAGCAGTGAACGTGGGTTTTACGAGCAGTACTTC.

The chain carries TRBV5-1 and TRBJ1-2; maybe TRBD1 (6 bases). V was cut by 4 bases and J by 7 bases, with 20 bases left in between. Germline V CDR1 and CDR2: SGHRS, YFSETQ. CDR3 length equals 15 residues. Here the CDR3 reads CASSPRGRGVFGYTF. CDR3 nucleotide sequence: TGCGCCAGCAGCCCCCGCGGCAGGGGCGTCTTTGGCTACACCTTC.

V and J are TRBV5-1 and TRBJ2-1, with 8 bases fitting TRBD2. The CDR3 length is 16 residues. Germline V gene lookup returns CDR1 SGHRS and CDR2 YFSETQ. Trimming cost V 3 bases and J 4 bases; bases outside gene matches: 9. Written as DNA, the CDR3 is TGCGCCAGCAGCTCCGCGGGGGGACCAGTATACAATGAGCAGTTCTTC. It yields the protein CASSSAGGPVYNEQFF.

This clonotype was recorded a few times. CDR3 sequence reads: CSAIAGVRDTQYF. CDR3 DNA sequence: TGCAGTGCTATCGCGGGAGTAAGGGATACGCAGTATTTT. The chain is built from TRBV20-1 and TRBJ2-3; 7 nucleotides agree with TRBD2. V trimming: 4 bases; J trimming: 6 bases; junction bases outside the gene matches: 7. The CDR3 sequence is 13 residues long. Germline values: CDR1 DFQATT, CDR2 SNEGSKA (reference sequence).

Written as DNA, the CDR3 is TGTGCCAGCAGCTTGACAGGGCGCGGTTACAATGAGCAGTTCTTC. It codes for CASSLTGRGYNEQFF. This chain connects TRBV7-8 to TRBJ2-1, with 7 nucleotides matching TRBD1. The CDR3 runs to 15 residues. Germline V CDR1 and CDR2: SGHVS, FQNEAQ. V gave up 3 bases and J gave up 4 bases; unmatched junction bases: 6.